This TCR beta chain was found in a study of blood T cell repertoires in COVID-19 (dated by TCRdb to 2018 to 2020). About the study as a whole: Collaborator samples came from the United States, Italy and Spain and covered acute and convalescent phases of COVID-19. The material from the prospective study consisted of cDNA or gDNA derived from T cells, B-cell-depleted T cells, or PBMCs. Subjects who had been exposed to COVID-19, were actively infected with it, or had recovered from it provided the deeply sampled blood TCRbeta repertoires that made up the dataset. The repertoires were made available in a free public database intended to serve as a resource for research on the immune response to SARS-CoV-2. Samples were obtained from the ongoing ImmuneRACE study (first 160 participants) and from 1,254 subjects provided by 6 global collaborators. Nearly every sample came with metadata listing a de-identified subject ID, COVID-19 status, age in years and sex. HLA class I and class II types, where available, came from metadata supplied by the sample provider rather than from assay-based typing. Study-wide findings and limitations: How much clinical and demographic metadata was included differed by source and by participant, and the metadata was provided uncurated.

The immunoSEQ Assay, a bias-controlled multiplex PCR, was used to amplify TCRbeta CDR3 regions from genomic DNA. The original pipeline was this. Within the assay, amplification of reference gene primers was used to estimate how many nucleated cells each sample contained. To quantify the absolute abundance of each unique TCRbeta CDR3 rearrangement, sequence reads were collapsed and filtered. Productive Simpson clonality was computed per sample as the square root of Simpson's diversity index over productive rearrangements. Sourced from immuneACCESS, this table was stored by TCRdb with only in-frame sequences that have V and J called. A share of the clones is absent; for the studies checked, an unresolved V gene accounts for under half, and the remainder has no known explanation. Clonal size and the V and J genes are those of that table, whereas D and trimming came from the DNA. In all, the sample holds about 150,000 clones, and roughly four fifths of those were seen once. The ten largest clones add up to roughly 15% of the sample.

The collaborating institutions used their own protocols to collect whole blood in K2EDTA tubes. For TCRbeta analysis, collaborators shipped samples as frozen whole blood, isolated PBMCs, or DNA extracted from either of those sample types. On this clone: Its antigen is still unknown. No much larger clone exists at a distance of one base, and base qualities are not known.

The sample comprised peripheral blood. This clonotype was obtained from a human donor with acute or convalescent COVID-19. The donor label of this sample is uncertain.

The CDR3 region: CASSWGMGGTYEQYF. Here is the DNA: TGCGCCAGCAGCTGGGGAATGGGGGGGACCTACGAGCAGTACTTC. Rearrangement joined TRBV5-1 to TRBJ2-7; a stretch of 7 junction bases matches TRBD2. For CDR1 and CDR2, the germline V gene lists SGHRS and YFSETQ. Spanning cysteine to phenylalanine, the CDR3 consists of 15 amino acids. Solely the CDR3 DNA is kept, with 45 bases framed from the first base. The germline V and J ends show losses of 3 bases and 2 bases respectively, and no gene match explains 8 bases of the junction.